The 5 T cell receptor beta chains below come from one sample, sequenced in a study of T-cell reconstitution after alpha-beta-depleted transplantation in children. Unique molecular identifiers were incorporated into the prepared TCRbeta library. TCRdb re-analysed the PCR reads in MiXCR, keeping a single row per CDR3 protein. The table lists around 580,000 distinct CDR3 sequences, roughly a quarter of them singletons. The source material was PBMCs, sampled before TCRalphabeta/CD19-depleted stem cell transplant. These receptors all come from a boy in the first two years of life with Wiskott-Aldrich syndrome, due to receive a stem cell transplant.

This chain links TRBV5-1 with TRBJ2-5, with a tentative D call TRBD1 (5 bases). This CDR3 is 14 amino acids long. Trimming removed 0 bases from V and 3 bases from J, with 9 bases in between. CDR1 is SGHRS and CDR2 is YFSETQ in the germline V gene. The CDR3 coding sequence is TGCGCCAGCAGCTTGGCCGAAGGGGAAGAGACCCAGTACTTC. Translated, it gives CASSLAEGEETQYF. The full variable domain, completed using reference TRBV5-1 and TRBJ2-5, is KAGVTQTPRYLIKTRGQQVTLSCSPISGHRSVSWYQQTPGQGLQFLFEYFSETQRNKGNFPGRFSGRQFSNSRSEMNVSTLELGDSALYLCASSLAEGEETQYFGPGTRLLVL.

The rearrangement uses TRBV5-1 and TRBJ1-1, with 7 nucleotides matching TRBD1. V lost 3 bases, J lost 1 base, and 6 bases stayed unmatched. The CDR3 has 15 amino acids. Germline CDR1 reads SGHRS; CDR2 reads YFSETQ. CDR3 in amino acids: CASSYLQGGNTEAFF. CDR3 bases: TGCGCCAGCAGCTACCTTCAGGGGGGGAACACTGAAGCTTTCTTT.

The chain combines TRBV7-9 with TRBJ1-2; TRBD1 matches 9 bases. Germline V gene data show CDR1 as SEHNR and CDR2 as FQNEAQ (reference sequence). The CDR3 loop spans 14 amino acids. Trimming removed 4 bases from V and 6 bases from J; junction bases left unmatched: 6. The CDR3 region is CASSSTGQGDGYTF. The CDR3, as DNA: TGTGCCAGCAGCTCCACGGGACAGGGCGATGGCTACACCTTC. Full variable domain (outside the CDR3, taken from reference TRBV7-9 and TRBJ1-2): DTGVSQNPRHKITKRGQNVTFRCDPISEHNRLYWYRQTLGQGPEFLTYFQNEAQLEKSRLLSDRFSAERPKGSFSTLEIQRTEQGDSAMYLCASSSTGQGDGYTFGSGTRLTVV.

This clonotype occurred a few times. The chain couples TRBV28 to TRBJ1-5; no reliable D call. Germline assignment: CDR1 MDHEN and CDR2 SYDVKM. The length of the CDR3 is 11 residues. Between the trimmed V and J ends, which lost 4 bases and 9 bases, there was a span of 7 bases. The CDR3 nucleotides are TGTGCCAGCAGTTCCGGATGGCCCCAGCATTTT. Amino acid sequence: CASSSGWPQHF.

The V call is TRBV5-6, the J call TRBJ2-7, with D possibly being TRBD2 (5 bases). CDR1 is SGHDT and CDR2 is YYEEEE in the germline V gene. This CDR3 is 15 amino acids long. Trimming stripped 1 base from V and 2 bases from J, with 13 bases between. CDR3 sequence (DNA): TGTGCCAGCAGCTTGTTCAACAGCGGACCCTACGAGCAGTACTTC. Amino acid sequence: CASSLFNSGPYEQYF.